This TCR beta chain was sequenced during a study of T cell repertoires in cytomegalovirus infection. CDR1 and CDR2 from the germline V gene are MNHEY and SVGEGT. The CDR3 spans 14 residues. The V gene end was trimmed by 6 bases and the J gene end by 0 bases; junction bases not matched to a gene: 2. Study-level points and caveats: The ex vivo response showed dominance by HLA-C-restricted CMV-specific TCR beta clonotypes.

TCRdb recomputed calls from the reads with MiXCR, one row per CDR3 protein. In the table there are 80,000 or so distinct CDR3 sequences, 20% to 30% of which are singletons. Concerning this clonotype: The antigen is unknown.

This clonotype was obtained from a human donor in good health (CMV status not recorded). Some clones in this sample may be carry-over from other donors' samples. The source was CD8+ T cells from cultured PBMCs, collected from culture after CMV antigen stimulation. The V call is TRBV6-2 or TRBV6-3, the J call TRBJ2-3; 8 nucleotides match TRBD1. The CDR3 DNA is TGTGCCAGCAGCCAGGGGGCTAGCACAGATACGCAGTATTTT. Amino acid sequence: CASSQGASTDTQYF.